This TCR beta chain comes out of a study of technical replicates of blood from several donors. TCRdb's copy holds only in-frame clones and misses some; the assay was immunoSEQ multiplex PCR. The sample lists tens of thousands of clones, 90% to 95% seen once, with 0.3% to 0.45% in the top ten. The CDR3 has 13 amino acids. With 8 bases clipped from V and 5 bases from J, the junction kept 4 bases outside the gene matches. Germline V CDR1 and CDR2: MNHNY, SVGAGI (reference sequence). The J gene is TRBJ1-5, the V gene TRBV6-6; 9 bases are a match to TRBD1. The sample comprised T cells isolated from PBMCs. This TCR was recovered from a human donor in good health. The CDR3 spells CASFRTGDQPQHF. The CDR3 DNA sequence: TGTGCCAGCTTTCGGACAGGGGATCAGCCCCAGCATTTT.